The T cell receptor beta chain under discussion was sequenced for a study of blood T cell repertoires in COVID-19. J lost 7 bases, V lost 5 bases, and 8 bases had no gene match. Germline CDR1 and CDR2: MNHEY and SVGAGI. This CDR3 has 14 residues. Sequenced by immunoSEQ multiplex PCR; TCRdb stores in-frame clones only, minus some. There are approximately 240,000 clones in the sample; roughly 87% occur only once, and under 6.5% lies in the top ten. Sequenced: PBMCs or T cells enriched from blood (not recorded which). The clonotype comes from a woman in her 30s with acute COVID-19. The rearrangement joins TRBV6-5 to TRBJ1-2; 9 bases map to TRBD1. Here the CDR3 reads CASSQQTGGLGYTF. CDR3 bases: TGTGCCAGCAGTCAGCAGACAGGGGGACTTGGCTACACCTTC.